The 25 T cell receptor beta chains below come from one sample, sequenced in a study of T cell responses to AZD1222 COVID-19 vaccine. Libraries were prepared by immunoSEQ multiplex PCR; TCRdb keeps only in-frame clonotypes and omits some of them. The sample lists approximately 100,000 clones, less than 95% occurring once. Sequenced material: peripheral blood, taken on day 0 of AZD1222 vaccination. Receptor source: an adult in good health.

The chain uses TRBV5-4 and TRBJ1-1; D not certain. Trimming pared 0 bases from V and 1 base from J, leaving 13 bases between. Germline V gives CDR1 SGHNT, CDR2 YYREEE (reference sequence). The CDR3 has 16 amino acids. CDR3 DNA: TGTGCCAGCAGCTTGGCCGGACTCATTAAGAACACTGAAGCTTTCTTT. Amino acids: CASSLAGLIKNTEAFF.

The rearrangement joins TRBV6-6 to TRBJ1-3; D not resolved. The CDR3 has 13 amino acids. Trimming pared 2 bases from V and 0 bases from J, leaving 2 bases between. Germline V gives CDR1 MNHNY, CDR2 SVGAGI (reference sequence). The CDR3 bases are TGTGCCAGCAGTTACGACTCTGGAAACACCATATATTTT. It specifies CASSYDSGNTIYF.

The V call is TRBV6-5, the J call TRBJ1-2; D not resolved. CDR1 MNHEY and CDR2 SVGAGI come from the germline V gene. The V gene lost 7 bases and the J gene lost 1 base, with 16 bases spanning the gap. CDR3 length equals 15 residues. The DNA of the CDR3 is TGTGCCAGCACCTCGGACCGAACCTTTAACTATGGCTACACCTTC. Residues: CASTSDRTFNYGYTF.

The chain combines TRBV7-8 with TRBJ1-5, with no clear D. CDR1 and CDR2 from the germline V gene are SGHVS and FQNEAQ. This CDR3 has 15 residues. V lost 2 bases to trimming and J lost 5 bases, with 13 bases between them. CDR3 sequence: CASSLSRPPDQPQHF. The DNA for the CDR3 is TGTGCCAGCAGCTTAAGTAGGCCCCCGGATCAGCCCCAGCATTTT.

The chain combines TRBV7-2 with TRBJ2-4; TRBD2 aligns across 10 bases. Trimming cost V 1 base and J 7 bases; bases outside gene matches: 4. This CDR3 has 15 residues. Germline V gene data show CDR1 as SGHTA and CDR2 as FQGNSA. CDR3 coding DNA: TGTGCCAGCAGCTTAGGCACTAGCGGGGACAACATTCAGTACTTC. Translating it yields CASSLGTSGDNIQYF.

The chain employs TRBV14 and TRBJ1-5; possible D gene TRBD1, 5 bases. The CDR3 runs to 13 residues. The ends were cut back, 2 bases at V and 7 bases at J, with 9 bases in the middle. Germline V gives CDR1 SGHDN, CDR2 FVKESK. In DNA form, the CDR3 reads TGTGCCAGCAGCCAAAGGGGAGGCCAGCCCCAGCATTTT. This translates into CASSQRGGQPQHF.

The genes are TRBV9 and TRBJ2-2; either TRBD1 or TRBD2 may supply D (5 bases each). This CDR3 is 13 amino acids long. The germline gives CDR1 SGDLS, CDR2 YYNGEE. The germline V and J ends were trimmed by 8 bases and 4 bases, with 12 bases remaining between them. CDR3 bases: TGTGCCAGTAACCGGGACGGCACCGGGGAGCTGTTTTTT. Protein sequence: CASNRDGTGELFF.

This chain links TRBV7-9 with TRBJ1-2; D gene ambiguous. Germline assignment: CDR1 SEHNR and CDR2 FQNEAQ (reference sequence). Trimming stripped 5 bases from V and 4 bases from J, with 8 bases between. This CDR3 is built from 12 residues. The CDR3 sequence: CASSNGLYGYTF. In nucleotides, the CDR3 is TGTGCCAGCAGCAACGGGCTCTATGGCTACACCTTC.

The chain joins TRBV4-1 to TRBJ1-2; D is possibly TRBD1 (5 bases). Deletions cut 4 bases from V and 2 bases from J, with 14 bases between. The CDR3 loop spans 15 amino acids. Germline V lookup: CDR1 MGHRA, CDR2 YSYEKL. The CDR3 spells CASSPLGVQNYGYTF. The CDR3 DNA follows: TGCGCCAGCAGCCCGTTGGGGGTTCAGAACTATGGCTACACCTTC.

The chain is built from TRBV3-1 (or the pseudogene TRBV3-2) and TRBJ1-3, with TRBD1 as a possible D gene (5 bases). Per the germline V gene, CDR1 is LGHDT and CDR2 is YNNKEL (reference sequence). V lost 0 bases and J 4 bases, leaving 13 bases between the germline ends. CDR3 size: 16 residues. The CDR3 is CASSQEGTRVGNTIYF. CDR3 bases: TGTGCCAGCAGCCAAGAAGGGACCAGAGTAGGAAACACCATATATTTT.

The gene calls are TRBV7-9 and TRBJ1-1, with D perhaps matching TRBD1 (5 bases). The CDR3 consists of 12 residues. Per the germline V gene, CDR1 is SEHNR and CDR2 is FQNEAQ (reference sequence). The V gene lost 8 bases and the J gene lost 1 base, with 8 bases spanning the gap. CDR3 residues: CASGGGNTEAFF. In DNA, the CDR3 is TGTGCCAGCGGGGGTGGGAACACTGAAGCTTTCTTT.

V gene TRBV6-5 combines with J gene TRBJ1-6; D possibly corresponds to TRBD1 (5 bases). This CDR3 has 13 residues. V lost 8 bases, J lost 0 bases, and 5 bases lay in between. From germline, CDR1 is MNHEY and CDR2 SVGAGI. The CDR3: CASGGSYNSPLHF. In DNA, the CDR3 is TGTGCCAGCGGGGGCTCCTATAATTCACCCCTCCACTTT.

V usage is TRBV4-1 and J usage is TRBJ1-1; the match to TRBD1 covers 7 bases. CDR1 MGHRA and CDR2 YSYEKL come from the germline V gene. The CDR3 sequence is 16 residues long. V lost 3 bases and J lost 0; bases outside the gene matches: 7. CDR3 in amino acids: CASSQTGKGVNTEAFF. For the CDR3, the DNA is TGCGCCAGCAGCCAGACAGGGAAAGGGGTGAACACTGAAGCTTTCTTT.

A single count supports this clone. V usage is TRBV6-5 and J usage is TRBJ1-4; 7 bases are a match to TRBD1. This CDR3 comprises 13 residues. From germline, CDR1 is MNHEY and CDR2 SVGAGI. Trimming removed 4 bases from V and 8 bases from J; junction bases left unmatched: 4. The CDR3 DNA is TGTGCCAGCAGTTTTACAGGGGAGGAAAAACTGTTTTTT. Amino acid sequence: CASSFTGEEKLFF.

In its sample, this clone was seen a few times. This CDR3 is also generated by other DNA sequences in the sample. The chain couples TRBV5-4 to TRBJ1-2; no firm D call. Trimming left V 1 base short and J 5 bases short, with 9 bases between. CDR1 SGHNT and CDR2 YYREEE come from the germline V gene (reference sequence). This CDR3 has 13 amino acids. The CDR3 sequence is CASSLWGNYGYTF. The DNA for the CDR3 is TGTGCCAGCAGCTTGTGGGGAAATTATGGCTACACCTTC.

The chain uses TRBV27 and TRBJ1-3; TRBD1 matches 7 bases. The CDR3 extends over 15 amino acids. Looked up from germline, CDR1 is MNHEY and CDR2 is SMNVEV (reference sequence). Trimming took 6 bases from V and 0 from J; bases not matched to a gene: 5. CDR3 coding DNA: TGTGCCAGCAGAGACCGGACAGGCTCTGGAAACACCATATATTTT. Protein: CASRDRTGSGNTIYF.

The chain links TRBV28 to TRBJ2-2; no firm D call. The ends were cut back, 6 bases at V and 6 bases at J, with 20 bases in the middle. The germline gives CDR1 MDHEN, CDR2 SYDVKM. CDR3 length equals 16 residues. DNA for the CDR3: TGTGCCAGCAGAGGTTTGGGCCCCTCAGTGGCCGGGGAGCTGTTTTTT. As protein: CASRGLGPSVAGELFF.

The chain joins TRBV7-3 to TRBJ2-6; no clear D. There are 13 residues in the CDR3. Germline V gene sequence: CDR1 SGHTA, CDR2 FQGTGA. V dropped 5 bases and J dropped 6 bases, with 8 bases sitting between them. CDR3 sequence: CASSRSEANVLTF. The DNA of the CDR3 is TGTGCCAGCAGCCGGAGTGAGGCCAACGTCCTGACTTTC.

CDR3 loop: CASSPRSDQPQHF. CDR3 DNA: TGTGCCAGCTCACCACGGTCGGATCAGCCCCAGCATTTT. The genes are TRBV18 and TRBJ1-5; the D is unclear. Trimming cost V 1 base and J 5 bases, with 6 bases left between them. The CDR3 is made up of 13 amino acids. Germline lookup yields CDR1 KGHSH and CDR2 LQKENI.

This chain uses TRBV3-1 (or the pseudogene TRBV3-2) with TRBJ1-2, with D tentatively TRBD1 (5 bases). This CDR3 is 12 amino acids long. The V gene lost 0 bases and the J gene lost 11 bases, with 10 bases spanning the gap. Germline V gene sequence: CDR1 LGHDT, CDR2 YNNKEL (reference sequence). The CDR3 sequence is CASSQDGTLYTF. CDR3 DNA sequence: TGTGCCAGCAGCCAAGATGGGACTCTTTACACCTTC.

The chain has TRBV12-3 or TRBV12-4 and TRBJ1-5; D is undetermined. The CDR3 totals 12 residues. Trimming took off 1 base at V and 4 bases at J, with 2 bases between the two ends. The CDR3 DNA is TGTGCCAGCAGTTTAGGGAATCAGCCCCAGCATTTT. Translation: CASSLGNQPQHF.

This clone was found once. The rearrangement links TRBV29-1 to TRBJ1-2; D remains ambiguous. This CDR3 contains 11 residues. The germline V and J ends were trimmed by 3 bases and 7 bases, with 9 bases remaining between them. Germline-derived CDR1 and CDR2 are SQVTM and ANQGSEA. CDR3 in DNA: TGCAGCGTTGAGTATCTCGGTGGCTACACCTTC. Its protein is CSVEYLGGYTF.

The rearrangement links TRBV7-9 to TRBJ2-2, with D uncertain. The V end lost 2 bases, the J end lost 5 bases, and 12 bases lay between the germline ends. CDR1 SEHNR and CDR2 FQNEAQ come from the germline V gene (reference sequence). The CDR3 length is 15 residues. The CDR3 nucleotides read TGTGCCAGCAGCTTATCGGGCCTTACTACCGGGGAGCTGTTTTTT. Translating gives CASSLSGLTTGELFF.

The chain couples TRBV28 to TRBJ2-5; 11 positions match TRBD2. The CDR3 has 17 amino acids. V trimming: 6 bases; J trimming: 1 base; junction bases outside the gene matches: 10. The germline V gene has CDR1 MDHEN and CDR2 SYDVKM. This CDR3 is CASRSLWTSGFQETQYF. The CDR3 bases are TGTGCCAGCAGATCTCTCTGGACTAGCGGGTTCCAAGAGACCCAGTACTTC. The full variable domain, with the rest looked up from reference TRBV28 and TRBJ2-5, is DVKVTQSSRYLVKRTGEKVFLECVQDMDHENMFWYRQDPGLGLRLIYFSYDVKMKEKGDIPEGYSVSREKKERFSLILESASTNQTSMYLCASRSLWTSGFQETQYFGPGTRLLVL.

The chain carries TRBV6-5 and TRBJ2-2; D tentatively reads TRBD1 or TRBD2 (6 bases each). CDR1 MNHEY and CDR2 SVGAGI come from the germline V gene. The CDR3 totals 13 residues. Trimming removed 8 bases from V and 6 bases from J, with 13 bases in between. CDR3 in DNA: TGTGCCAGCGAGTGGGGGGCCCCCGGGGAGCTGTTTTTT. This translates into CASEWGAPGELFF.